This T cell receptor (beta chain) was identified in a study of glioma-infiltrating T cells after dendritic cell vaccination. Study overall: Three intradermal dendritic cell vaccine injections were given every two weeks. Points from the study as a whole: TCR clonality showed no direct relationship with survival. Longer survival after dendritic cell vaccination followed higher pretreatment TIL content.

As for this clone: Its antigen remains unidentified.

Produced via immunoSEQ multiplex PCR; TCRdb's table is partial and in-frame only. The sample has under 100,000 clones, about 84% seen once. The germline V and J ends were trimmed by 2 bases and 5 bases, with 18 bases remaining between them. The CDR3 sequence is 16 residues long. CDR1 is SEHNR and CDR2 is FQNEAQ in the germline V gene (reference sequence). The sample in question was blood, obtained before dendritic cell vaccination. The clonotype comes from a human donor with glioblastoma. The rearrangement uses TRBV7-9 and TRBJ2-5; D is possibly TRBD2 (5 bases). In DNA form, the CDR3 reads TGTGCCAGCAGCTTATACGCCGGACTGTTCCGGGAGACCCAGTACTTC. Amino acids: CASSLYAGLFRETQYF.